Detailed here is one TCR beta chain. Its target is not known. Germline V gene data show CDR1 as SGHDT and CDR2 as YYEEEE. With 4 bases removed from V and 5 bases from J, the gap between germline ends came to 5 bases. The CDR3 is 11 amino acids. The protocol was immunoSEQ multiplex PCR, while the TCRdb copy is restricted to in-frame clones and leaves out a portion. The sample shows 45,000 to 60,000 clones, 80% of them seen only once. The data originate from a study of OX40 agonist ivuxolimab in advanced cancers. Study-wide results and limits: With doses of 0.1 to 3.0 mg/kg, CD4+ and CD8+ blood T cells had undergone clonal expansion by week 6.

This receptor was obtained from an adult with an advanced solid tumor such as melanoma, head and neck, liver or kidney cancer. The source was CD4+ or CD8+ T cells sorted from blood, collected in a trial of the OX40 agonist ivuxolimab. V gene TRBV5-6 combines with J gene TRBJ2-3; D is unclear. CDR3 sequence reads: CASSAQDTQYF. The CDR3 DNA reads as TGTGCCAGCAGCGCGCAAGATACGCAGTATTTT.